This passage covers 12 T cell receptor beta chains from one sample sequenced in a study of memory CD4+ T cells and cytomegalovirus serostatus. Single viable CD3+CD4+CD8-CD45RO+ cells were sorted as the memory CD4+ T cells. Method: immunoSEQ multiplex PCR; TCRdb's copy keeps in-frame clones and lacks some. The sample holds around 54,000 clones; about 73% are singletons and the top ten take approximately 0.7%. The sample consisted of memory CD4+ T cells from blood. The source is an adult in good health and CMV-seronegative.

The V gene is TRBV30, the J gene TRBJ1-2; D is perhaps TRBD1 (6 bases). The CDR3 extends over 13 amino acids. Trimming removed 5 bases at V and 1 base at J, with 11 bases between. Germline CDR1 and CDR2: GTSNPN and SVGIG (reference sequence). CDR3 residues: CAWSTGFNYGYTF. The CDR3 nucleotides read TGTGCCTGGTCTACAGGGTTTAACTATGGCTACACCTTC.

This chain connects TRBV4-1 to TRBJ2-5; TRBD1 matches 11 bases. The germline V gene has CDR1 MGHRA and CDR2 YSYEKL. CDR3 size: 16 residues. Trimming took 4 bases from V and 4 from J; bases not matched to a gene: 8. For the CDR3, the DNA is TGCGCCAGCAGCCGCATAGGACAGGGGGCAGGAGAGACCCAGTACTTC. Its translation is CASSRIGQGAGETQYF.

This clone has more than one count but fewer than ten. V and J are TRBV11-1 and TRBJ2-2, with 9 bases lining up with TRBD1. This CDR3 contains 13 residues. CDR1 SGHAT and CDR2 FQDESV come from the germline V gene (reference sequence). V lost 7 bases to trimming and J lost 4 bases; unmatched junction nucleotides: 1. The CDR3, as DNA: TGTGCCAGCACGACAGGGGGCACCGGGGAGCTGTTTTTT. This translates into CASTTGGTGELFF.

The gene calls are TRBV27 and TRBJ2-2; 9 bases are a match to TRBD1. J lost 6 bases, V lost 2 bases, and 7 bases had no gene match. The CDR3 covers 16 residues. Germline V gene data show CDR1 as MNHEY and CDR2 as SMNVEV (reference sequence). The CDR3: CASSLRAGTGSGELFF. The DNA for the CDR3 is TGTGCCAGCAGTTTAAGGGCCGGGACAGGGTCCGGGGAGCTGTTTTTT.

This chain connects TRBV6-6 to TRBJ2-1, with 10 bases fitting TRBD2. Germline loops: CDR1 MNHNY, CDR2 SVGAGI (reference sequence). CDR3 length equals 14 residues. The trim removed 5 bases at V and 4 bases at J, leaving 2 bases unmatched. CDR3 region: CASSTSGIYNEQFF. The CDR3 DNA is TGTGCCAGCAGTACTAGCGGGATATACAATGAGCAGTTCTTC.

The chain is built from TRBV7-3 and TRBJ2-1; 11 bases align to TRBD1. The CDR3 spans 16 residues. Looked up from germline, CDR1 is SGHTA and CDR2 is FQGTGA. With V trimmed by 4 bases and J by 4 bases, 6 bases remained unmatched. The CDR3 nucleotides read TGTGCCAGCAGCTCTTCCGGGACAGGGGGTTACAATGAGCAGTTCTTC. It yields the protein CASSSSGTGGYNEQFF.

The chain combines TRBV7-9 with TRBJ1-2; weak D call: TRBD1 (5 bases). The CDR3 has 13 residues. CDR1 is SEHNR, CDR2 FQNEAQ, per germline (reference sequence). V was trimmed by 5 bases and J by 8 bases, leaving 15 bases between them. CDR3 region: CASSAREEKGYTF. The CDR3 DNA reads TGTGCCAGCAGCGCCAGGGAGGAAAAAGGCTACACCTTC.

A single count supports this clone. The chain is built from TRBV5-8 and TRBJ1-4; tentatively, D is TRBD1 (6 bases). Trimming took off 3 bases at V and 8 bases at J, with 14 bases between the two ends. CDR3 size: 14 residues. The germline gives CDR1 SGHTS, CDR2 YDEGEE. CDR3 bases: TGTGCCAGCAGCTCAACAGGGAATAGGGAAAAACTGTTTTTT. The encoded protein is CASSSTGNREKLFF.

This rearrangement joins TRBV5-6 to TRBJ1-5; no clear D. Germline lookup yields CDR1 SGHDT and CDR2 YYEEEE. This CDR3 has 13 amino acids. Trimming cost V 3 bases and J 5 bases, with 9 bases left between them. CDR3 nucleotide sequence: TGTGCCAGCAGCTCCCGACCTGATCAGCCCCAGCATTTT. Residues: CASSSRPDQPQHF.

The chain is built from TRBV5-4 and TRBJ2-1, with TRBD2 matching 8 bases. V was pared by 4 bases and J by 4 bases, with 7 bases of the junction left unmatched. CDR3 length: 15 residues. CDR1 is SGHNT, CDR2 YYREEE, per germline (reference sequence). The CDR3 reads CASSQGTSRYNEQFF. The CDR3 DNA follows: TGTGCCAGCAGCCAGGGGACTAGTCGATACAATGAGCAGTTCTTC.

The gene calls are TRBV7-9 and TRBJ1-4, with 7 bases fitting TRBD1. The V gene's germline CDR1 is SEHNR and CDR2 FQNEAQ (reference sequence). CDR3 length: 15 amino acids. V trimming: 1 base; J trimming: 5 bases; junction bases outside the gene matches: 4. The CDR3, as DNA: TGTGCCAGCAGCTTAGTCAAGGGGGCAAATGAAAAACTGTTTTTT. Residues: CASSLVKGANEKLFF.

The chain has TRBV9 and TRBJ1-1; D is unclear. From germline, CDR1 is SGDLS and CDR2 YYNGEE. V was cut by 2 bases and J by 1 base, with 9 bases left in between. The CDR3 has 14 amino acids. DNA for the CDR3: TGTGCCAGCAGCGTTCGGGGTCAGAACACTGAAGCTTTCTTT. It codes for CASSVRGQNTEAFF.